This is a list of T cell receptor beta chains from one sample in a study of early T cells in non-severe SARS-CoV-2 infection. TCRdb reprocessed the 5' RACE reads with MiXCR, giving one entry per CDR3 protein. The repertoire holds approximately 110,000 distinct CDR3 sequences, with 15% as singletons. Material: whole blood. These receptors came from an adult who was a healthcare worker with PCR-confirmed SARS-CoV-2 infection or an uninfected control (not recorded which). Each CDR3 is given with its conserved first and last residue. The D gene is left open where the match is weak. Clone size appears in some rows only: once, few, many, or a class for an expanded clone.

cdr3_length j_call v_call clone_size d_call cdr3_nt cdr3_aa
17 TRBJ2-1 TRBV11-3 few TRBD2 TGTGCCAGCAGCCCGCGTGATAGCGGGGGGACCTACAATGAGCAGTTCTTC CASSPRDSGGTYNEQFF
13 TRBJ1-1 TRBV2 many - TGTGCCAGCAGTGAAGCGCTTGGCACTGAAGCTTTCTTT CASSEALGTEAFF
13 TRBJ2-5 TRBV2 - TRBD1 TGTGCCAGCAGCGCAGACAGGGGGGAGACCCAGTACTTC CASSADRGETQYF
13 TRBJ1-1 TRBV3-1 - - TGTGCCAGCAGCTACACAGGGAGGCCTGAAGCTTTCTTT CASSYTGRPEAFF
14 TRBJ1-1 TRBV5-1 - - TGCGCCAGCAGCCTATGGACGTACAACACTGAAGCTTTCTTT CASSLWTYNTEAFF
15 TRBJ2-1 TRBV20-1 - TRBD2 TGCAGTGCTAGAGATCCCCGGGGGGGGCCCAGTGAGCAGTTCTTC CSARDPRGGPSEQFF
15 TRBJ1-3 TRBV4-1 - TRBD1 TGCGCCAGCAGCCGGACAGGCGTACCTGGAAACACCATATATTTT CASSRTGVPGNTIYF
19 TRBJ2-6 TRBV27 few TRBD1 TGTGCCAGCAGACCGACAGGGGGTCCAGGGCTCTCTGGGGCCAACGTCCTGACTTTC CASRPTGGPGLSGANVLTF
15 TRBJ2-3 TRBV5-1 - - TGCGCCAGCTGCCGGGACGGAGCGATCACAGATACGCAGTATTTT CASCRDGAITDTQYF
16 TRBJ1-1 TRBV18 many - TGTGCCAGCTCACCGAACGATCAGGGCTTGGACACTGAAGCTTTCTTT CASSPNDQGLDTEAFF
11 TRBJ2-5 TRBV12-3/TRBV12-4 - - TGTGCCAGCGCGGAGCAAGAGACCCAGTACTTC CASAEQETQYF
13 TRBJ1-2 TRBV30 - - TGTGCCTGGAGTATGACTCGGGACTATGGCTACACCTTC CAWSMTRDYGYTF
15 TRBJ1-5 TRBV6-1 - - TGTGCCAGCATCAGGGGAGACAGTAGCAATCAGCCCCAGCATTTT CASIRGDSSNQPQHF
17 TRBJ2-1 TRBV19 few - TGTGCCAGTAGTATCGGGGGAAGGAGGGGCTCCTACAATGAGCAGTTCTTC CASSIGGRRGSYNEQFF
13 TRBJ1-1 TRBV30 - - TGTGCCTGGAGTGGACAGGTAGGAACTGAAGCTTTCTTT CAWSGQVGTEAFF
10 TRBJ2-3 TRBV29-1 - - TGCAGCGGCGTAGAGGGGACGCAGTATTTT CSGVEGTQYF
13 TRBJ1-1 TRBV27 once - TGTGCCAGCACCCAGCGGCCGGGCCTGGAAGCTTTCTTT CASTQRPGLEAFF
16 TRBJ1-3 TRBV18 - TRBD1 TGTGCCAGCTCATCATCCGGGACAGGGGCTGGAAACACCATATATTTT CASSSSGTGAGNTIYF
14 TRBJ2-1 TRBV5-1 - TRBD1 TGCGCCAGCAGCTCCGGGACAGGGGGTCATGAGCAGTTCTTC CASSSGTGGHEQFF
14 TRBJ2-3 TRBV15 few - TGTGCCACCAGCAGAGATCGGCCGATAGATACGCAGTATTTT CATSRDRPIDTQYF
13 TRBJ1-1 TRBV25-1 few - TGTGCCAGCAGTGAGGCCGCACGAACTGAAGCTTTCTTT CASSEAARTEAFF